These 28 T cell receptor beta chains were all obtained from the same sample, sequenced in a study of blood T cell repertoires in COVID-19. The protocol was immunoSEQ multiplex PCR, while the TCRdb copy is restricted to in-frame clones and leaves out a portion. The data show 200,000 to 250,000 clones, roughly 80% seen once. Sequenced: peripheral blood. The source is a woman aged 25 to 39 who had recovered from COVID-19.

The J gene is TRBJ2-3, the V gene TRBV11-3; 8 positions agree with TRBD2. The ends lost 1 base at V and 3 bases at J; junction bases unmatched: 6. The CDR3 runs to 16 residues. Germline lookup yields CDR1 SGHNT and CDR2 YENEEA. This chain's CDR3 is CASSLGTSIMTDTQYF. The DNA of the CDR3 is TGTGCCAGCAGCTTAGGGACTAGCATAATGACAGATACGCAGTATTTT.

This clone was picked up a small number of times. The CDR3: CASSLAKPSSGNTIYF. The CDR3 nucleotides read TGTGCCAGCAGCTTGGCGAAGCCTTCCTCTGGAAACACCATATATTTT. The rearrangement links TRBV5-6 to TRBJ1-3, with no clear D. The CDR3 has 16 amino acids. Trimming stripped 0 bases from V and 0 bases from J, with 10 bases between. Germline assignment: CDR1 SGHDT and CDR2 YYEEEE.

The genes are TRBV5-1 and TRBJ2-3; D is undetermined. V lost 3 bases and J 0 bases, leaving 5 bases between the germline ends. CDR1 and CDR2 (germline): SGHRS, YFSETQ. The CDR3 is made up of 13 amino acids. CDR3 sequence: CASSSPSTDTQYF. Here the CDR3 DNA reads TGCGCCAGCAGCTCCCCTAGCACAGATACGCAGTATTTT.

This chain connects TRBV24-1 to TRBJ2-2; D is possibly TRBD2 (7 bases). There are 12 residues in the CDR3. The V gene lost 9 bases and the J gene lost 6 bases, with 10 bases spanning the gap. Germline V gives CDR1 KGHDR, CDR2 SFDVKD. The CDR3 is CATGGAAGELFF. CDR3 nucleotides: TGTGCCACCGGGGGGGCCGCCGGGGAGCTGTTTTTT.

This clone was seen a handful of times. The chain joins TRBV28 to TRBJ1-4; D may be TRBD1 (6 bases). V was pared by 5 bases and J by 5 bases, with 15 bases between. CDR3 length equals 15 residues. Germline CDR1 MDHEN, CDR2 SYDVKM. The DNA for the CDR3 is TGTGCCAGCAGTCAAGCACAGGGCGGGAATGAAAAACTGTTTTTT. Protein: CASSQAQGGNEKLFF.

The CDR3 loop reads CASSRGEGTEAFF. The DNA for the CDR3 is TGTGCCAGCAGCCGAGGGGAGGGCACTGAAGCTTTCTTT. The rearrangement links TRBV7-8 to TRBJ1-1; tentatively, D is TRBD1 (5 bases). With 5 bases removed from V and 4 bases from J, the gap between germline ends came to 11 bases. The CDR3 runs to 13 residues. Looked up from germline, CDR1 is SGHVS and CDR2 is FQNEAQ.

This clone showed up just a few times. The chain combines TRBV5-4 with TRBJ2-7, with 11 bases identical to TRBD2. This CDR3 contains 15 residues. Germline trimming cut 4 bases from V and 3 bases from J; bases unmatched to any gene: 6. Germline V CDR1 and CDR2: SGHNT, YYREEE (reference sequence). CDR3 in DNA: TGTGCCAGCAGCCCCGGGACTAGCGGATTCTACGAGCAGTACTTC. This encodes CASSPGTSGFYEQYF.

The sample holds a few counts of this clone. CDR3 residues: CASSLQVRDRWSGELFF. CDR3 nucleotides: TGTGCCAGCAGCTTACAGGTTCGGGACAGATGGTCCGGGGAGCTGTTTTTT. The chain is built from TRBV7-3 and TRBJ2-2, with 7 bases matching TRBD1. Trimming at V came to 2 bases and at J to 6 bases, leaving 12 bases not matched to a gene. This CDR3 has 17 amino acids. Germline loops: CDR1 SGHTA, CDR2 FQGTGA.

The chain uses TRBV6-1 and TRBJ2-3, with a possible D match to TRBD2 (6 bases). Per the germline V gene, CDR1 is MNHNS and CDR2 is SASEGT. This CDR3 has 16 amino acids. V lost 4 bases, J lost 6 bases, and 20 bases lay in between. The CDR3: CASSATGTGSPDTQYF. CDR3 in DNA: TGTGCCAGCAGTGCTACCGGGACTGGAAGCCCCGATACGCAGTATTTT.

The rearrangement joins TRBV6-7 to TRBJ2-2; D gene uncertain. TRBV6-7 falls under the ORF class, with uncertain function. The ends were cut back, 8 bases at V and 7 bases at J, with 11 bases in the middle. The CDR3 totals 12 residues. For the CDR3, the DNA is TGTGCCAGCTTAATCGACTGCGGGGAGCTGTTTTTT. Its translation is CASLIDCGELFF.

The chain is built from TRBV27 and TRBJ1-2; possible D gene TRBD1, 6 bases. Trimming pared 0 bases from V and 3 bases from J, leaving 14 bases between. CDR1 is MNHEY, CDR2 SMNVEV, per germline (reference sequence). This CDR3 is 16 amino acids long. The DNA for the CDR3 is TGTGCCAGCAGTTTATCGACCCAGGGGTATCACTATGGCTACACCTTC. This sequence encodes CASSLSTQGYHYGYTF.

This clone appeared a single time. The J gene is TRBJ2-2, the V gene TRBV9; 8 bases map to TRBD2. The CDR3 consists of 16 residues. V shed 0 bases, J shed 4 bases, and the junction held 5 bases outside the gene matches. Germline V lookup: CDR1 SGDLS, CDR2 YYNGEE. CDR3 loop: CASSVAGGPGTGELFF. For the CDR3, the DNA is TGTGCCAGCAGCGTAGCGGGAGGGCCGGGCACCGGGGAGCTGTTTTTT.

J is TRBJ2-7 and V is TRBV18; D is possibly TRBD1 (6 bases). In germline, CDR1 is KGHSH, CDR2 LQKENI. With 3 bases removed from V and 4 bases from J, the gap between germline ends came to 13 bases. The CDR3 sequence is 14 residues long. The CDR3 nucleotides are TGTGCCAGCTCACCTCTTCCGGACAGTTACGAGCAGTACTTC. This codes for CASSPLPDSYEQYF.

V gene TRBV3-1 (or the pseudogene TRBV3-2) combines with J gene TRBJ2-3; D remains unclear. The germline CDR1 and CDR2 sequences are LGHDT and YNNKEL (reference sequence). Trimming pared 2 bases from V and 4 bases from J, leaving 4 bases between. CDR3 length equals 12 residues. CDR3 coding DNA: TGTGCCAGCAGCCAATCATCAGATACGCAGTATTTT. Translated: CASSQSSDTQYF.

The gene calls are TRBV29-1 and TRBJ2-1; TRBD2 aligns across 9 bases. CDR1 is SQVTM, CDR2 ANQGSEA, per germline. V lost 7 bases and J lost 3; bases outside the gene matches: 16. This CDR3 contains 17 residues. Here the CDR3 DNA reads TGCAGCGGGAGAGGGAGTATAGCGGGAGAGGACTACAATGAGCAGTTCTTC. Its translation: CSGRGSIAGEDYNEQFF.

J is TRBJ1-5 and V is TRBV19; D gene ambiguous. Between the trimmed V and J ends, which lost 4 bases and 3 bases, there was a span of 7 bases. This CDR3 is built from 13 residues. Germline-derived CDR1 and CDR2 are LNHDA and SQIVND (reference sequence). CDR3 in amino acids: CASSTRHNQPQHF. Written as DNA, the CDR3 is TGTGCCAGTAGTACGCGACACAATCAGCCCCAGCATTTT.

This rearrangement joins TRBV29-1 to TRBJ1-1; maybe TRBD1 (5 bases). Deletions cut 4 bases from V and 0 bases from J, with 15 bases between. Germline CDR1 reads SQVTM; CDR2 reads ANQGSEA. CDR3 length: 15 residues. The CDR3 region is CSVVIPDSLNTEAFF. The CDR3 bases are TGCAGCGTTGTTATCCCCGACAGCTTGAACACTGAAGCTTTCTTT.

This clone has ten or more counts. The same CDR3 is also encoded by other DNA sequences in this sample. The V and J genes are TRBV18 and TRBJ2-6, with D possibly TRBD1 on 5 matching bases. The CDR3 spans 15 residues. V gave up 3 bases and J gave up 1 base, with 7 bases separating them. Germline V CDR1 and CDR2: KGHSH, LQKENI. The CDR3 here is CASSPQGSGANVLTF. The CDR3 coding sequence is TGTGCCAGCTCACCCCAGGGATCTGGGGCCAACGTCCTGACTTTC.

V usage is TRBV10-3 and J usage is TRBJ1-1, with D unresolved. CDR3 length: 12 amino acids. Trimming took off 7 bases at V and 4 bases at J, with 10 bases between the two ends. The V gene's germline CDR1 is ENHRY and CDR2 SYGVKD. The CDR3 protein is CAITAGGTEAFF. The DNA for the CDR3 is TGTGCCATCACGGCGGGCGGCACTGAAGCTTTCTTT.

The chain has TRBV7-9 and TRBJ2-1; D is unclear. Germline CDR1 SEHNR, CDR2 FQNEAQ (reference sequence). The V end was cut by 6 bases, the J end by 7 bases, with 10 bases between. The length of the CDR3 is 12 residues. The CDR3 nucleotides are TGTGCCAGCAGTCCGCAGGTTAATGAGCAGTTCTTC. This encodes CASSPQVNEQFF.

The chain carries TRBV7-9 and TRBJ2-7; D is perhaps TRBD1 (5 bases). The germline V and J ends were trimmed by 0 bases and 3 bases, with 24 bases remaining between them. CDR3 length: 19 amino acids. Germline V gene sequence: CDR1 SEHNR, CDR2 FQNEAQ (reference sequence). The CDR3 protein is CASSLAPIVRQQGYYEQYF. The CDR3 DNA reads TGTGCCAGCAGCTTAGCTCCTATAGTCCGCCAGCAGGGATACTACGAGCAGTACTTC.

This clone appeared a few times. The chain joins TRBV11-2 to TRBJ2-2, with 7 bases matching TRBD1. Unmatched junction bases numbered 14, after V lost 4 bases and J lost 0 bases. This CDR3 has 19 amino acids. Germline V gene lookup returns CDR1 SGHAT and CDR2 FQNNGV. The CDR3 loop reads CASSSADRAKNANTGELFF. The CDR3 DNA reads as TGTGCCAGCAGCTCGGCCGACAGGGCGAAGAACGCGAACACCGGGGAGCTGTTTTTT.

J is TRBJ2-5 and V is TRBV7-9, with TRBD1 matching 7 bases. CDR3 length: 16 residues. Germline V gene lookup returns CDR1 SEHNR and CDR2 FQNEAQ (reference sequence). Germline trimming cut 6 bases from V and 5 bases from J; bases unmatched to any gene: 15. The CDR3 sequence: CASRKAGTDDGETQYF. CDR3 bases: TGTGCCAGCAGAAAAGCCGGGACAGACGACGGGGAGACCCAGTACTTC.

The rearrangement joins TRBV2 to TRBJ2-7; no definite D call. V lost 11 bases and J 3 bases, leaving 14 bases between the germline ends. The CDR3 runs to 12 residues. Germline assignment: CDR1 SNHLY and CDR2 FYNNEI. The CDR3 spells CAGHGSSYEQYF. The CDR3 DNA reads TGTGCCGGCCACGGGTCCAGCTACGAGCAGTACTTC.

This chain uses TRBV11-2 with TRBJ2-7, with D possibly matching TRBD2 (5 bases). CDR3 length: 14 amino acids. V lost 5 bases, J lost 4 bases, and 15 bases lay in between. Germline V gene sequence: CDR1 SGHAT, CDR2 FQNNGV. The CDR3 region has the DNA TGTGCCAGCAGCCCCCGGGAAGGGCTGTACGAGCAGTACTTC. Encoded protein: CASSPREGLYEQYF.

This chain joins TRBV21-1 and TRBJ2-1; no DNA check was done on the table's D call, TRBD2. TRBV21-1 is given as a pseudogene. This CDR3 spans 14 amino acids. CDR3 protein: CASSKERIKSEQFF. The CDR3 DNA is TGTGCCAGCAGCAAAGAGAGGATTAAATCTGAGCAGTTCTTC.

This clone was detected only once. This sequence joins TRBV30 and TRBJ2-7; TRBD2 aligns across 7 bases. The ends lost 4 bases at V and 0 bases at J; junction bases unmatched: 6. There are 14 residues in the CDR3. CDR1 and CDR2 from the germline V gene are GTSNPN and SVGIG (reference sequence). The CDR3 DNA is TGTGCCTGGACCTCGGGGGACTACTCCTACGAGCAGTACTTC. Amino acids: CAWTSGDYSYEQYF.

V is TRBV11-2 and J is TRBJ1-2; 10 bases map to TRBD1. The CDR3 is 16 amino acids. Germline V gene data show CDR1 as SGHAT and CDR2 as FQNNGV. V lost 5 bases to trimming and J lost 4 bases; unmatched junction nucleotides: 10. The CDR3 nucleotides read TGTGCCAGCAGCCCCAACGTCGGGACAGGGGTCTATGGCTACACCTTC. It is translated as CASSPNVGTGVYGYTF.